The 17 T cell receptor beta chains presented below share a single source sample, sequenced in a study of T cell changes during pregnancy in multiple sclerosis. Profiled with immunoSEQ multiplex PCR; TCRdb holds only in-frame clones, not every one. The sample lists approximately 100,000 clones, almost 95% seen once, with 0.7% to 0.9% in the top ten. This specimen was peripheral blood, taken before pregnancy. The source is a female donor with multiple sclerosis, enrolled in a pregnancy study.

In this sample, this clone turned up a few times. This chain joins TRBV6-1 and TRBJ2-2; 11 nucleotides agree with TRBD1. V shed 6 bases and J 6 bases; nucleotides not matched to a gene: 6. This CDR3 comprises 15 residues. Germline CDR1 and CDR2: MNHNS and SASEGT. The CDR3 reads CASRLDRGRPGELFF. The CDR3 region has the DNA TGTGCCAGCAGATTGGACAGGGGGCGACCCGGGGAGCTGTTTTTT.

The rearrangement links TRBV7-2 to TRBJ2-7; the match to TRBD2 covers 8 bases. V trimming: 8 bases; J trimming: 2 bases; junction bases outside the gene matches: 14. Germline-derived CDR1 and CDR2 are SGHTA and FQGNSA. This CDR3 is 16 amino acids long. CDR3 bases: TGTGCCAGCGGGTTAGGTCCCACGGGAGGGACCTACGAGCAGTACTTC. It codes for CASGLGPTGGTYEQYF.

V gene TRBV7-8 combines with J gene TRBJ2-6; D possibly corresponds to TRBD2 (6 bases). Trimming cost V 3 bases and J 1 base, with 13 bases left between them. Germline V gene data show CDR1 as SGHVS and CDR2 as FQNEAQ. This CDR3 contains 17 residues. The CDR3 loop reads CASSFSSGLSGANVLTF. CDR3 coding DNA: TGTGCCAGCAGCTTTTCAAGCGGGCTATCTGGGGCCAACGTCCTGACTTTC.

This clone appeared once. The rearrangement uses TRBV10-3 and TRBJ1-1; perhaps TRBD1 as D (6 bases). V lost 10 bases to trimming and J lost 2 bases, with 11 bases between them. The CDR3 is made up of 12 amino acids. Germline CDR1 and CDR2: ENHRY and SYGVKD. CDR3 sequence: CATRQENTEAFF. CDR3 DNA: TGTGCCACCCGACAGGAAAACACTGAAGCTTTCTTT.

This chain links TRBV5-1 with TRBJ2-1; 10 nucleotides agree with TRBD1. The CDR3 contains 12 residues. Unmatched junction bases numbered 7, after V lost 4 bases and J lost 15 bases. Germline V lookup: CDR1 SGHRS, CDR2 YFSETQ. CDR3 nucleotide sequence: TGCGCCAGCAGCGTCGGGGACAGGGGAGGGTTCTTC. Its protein is CASSVGDRGGFF.

The rearrangement links TRBV15 to TRBJ2-5; D is possibly TRBD1 (5 bases). Trimming left V 0 bases short and J 3 bases short, with 11 bases between. This CDR3 comprises 15 residues. Germline CDR1 LNHNV, CDR2 YYDKDF (reference sequence). The CDR3 DNA reads TGTGCCACCAGCAGAGATGCAGGGCAGGAAGAGACCCAGTACTTC. It specifies CATSRDAGQEETQYF.

The chain couples TRBV6-5 to TRBJ2-7; 9 nucleotides line up with TRBD1. Trimming removed 6 bases from V and 3 bases from J; junction bases left unmatched: 3. The germline V gene has CDR1 MNHEY and CDR2 SVGAGI. This CDR3 comprises 13 residues. CDR3 nucleotides: TGTGCCAGCAGGGTGGGACAGGGCTACGAGCAGTACTTC. Translation gives CASRVGQGYEQYF.

Only one count was recorded for this clone. J is TRBJ1-3 and V is TRBV2; D gene unclear. The CDR3 runs 16 residues. Trimming pared 4 bases from V and 0 bases from J, leaving 13 bases between. Germline CDR1 SNHLY, CDR2 FYNNEI. CDR3 in DNA: TGTGCCAGCAGTGCCCGGACTCCCAGCTCTGGAAACACCATATATTTT. This codes for CASSARTPSSGNTIYF.

The chain joins TRBV19 to TRBJ2-6; D remains unclear. Trimming shortened V by 1 base and J by 2 bases, and 6 bases separated the two germline ends. The CDR3 has 15 amino acids. The germline V gene has CDR1 LNHDA and CDR2 SQIVND (reference sequence). The CDR3 DNA reads TGTGCCAGTAGTATAGCCGTTGCTGGGGCCAACGTCCTGACTTTC. Its translation is CASSIAVAGANVLTF.

This chain uses TRBV4-1 with TRBJ2-7, with TRBD2 identical over 11 bases. This CDR3 contains 15 residues. Unmatched junction bases numbered 8, after V lost 5 bases and J lost 5 bases. CDR1 MGHRA and CDR2 YSYEKL come from the germline V gene. CDR3 sequence: CASSYLGLAANEQYF. CDR3 coding DNA: TGCGCCAGCAGCTATTTGGGACTAGCGGCCAACGAGCAGTACTTC.

V gene TRBV4-3 combines with J gene TRBJ2-1, with 9 bases that match TRBD2. The germline V gene has CDR1 LGHNA and CDR2 YSLEER. The V and J ends lost 0 bases and 12 bases, in that order; junction bases with no gene match: 21. The length of the CDR3 is 19 residues. The CDR3 here is CASSQDQQREAGPNVGQFF. The CDR3 DNA reads TGCGCCAGCAGCCAAGATCAGCAGCGGGAGGCCGGTCCTAATGTAGGGCAGTTCTTC.

The chain combines TRBV2 with TRBJ1-1; D ambiguous. The V end was cut by 5 bases, the J end by 3 bases, with 10 bases between. The CDR3 runs to 13 residues. In germline, CDR1 is SNHLY, CDR2 FYNNEI. CDR3 region: CASSLGGHTEAFF. CDR3 nucleotides: TGTGCCAGCAGTCTTGGAGGACACACTGAAGCTTTCTTT.

The chain uses TRBV13 and TRBJ1-3, with D unresolved. Trimming left V 1 base short and J 8 bases short, with 12 bases between. The length of the CDR3 is 14 residues. CDR1 and CDR2 from the germline V gene are PRHDT and FYEKMQ (reference sequence). The CDR3 region has the DNA TGTGCCAGCAGCTTAGACTTAGGCGGGGACACCATATATTTT. Translating it yields CASSLDLGGDTIYF.

This clone was detected once. This sequence joins TRBV5-6 and TRBJ1-5, with D possibly being TRBD1 (5 bases). Germline V CDR1 and CDR2: SGHDT, YYEEEE. Trimming pared 1 base from V and 6 bases from J, leaving 14 bases between. This CDR3 has 15 amino acids. The CDR3 DNA reads TGTGCCAGCAGCTTGTGGGGACTGGGTAGTCAGCCCCAGCATTTT. This translates into CASSLWGLGSQPQHF. Based on the CDR3 plus reference TRBV5-6 and TRBJ1-5, the full variable domain is DAGVTQSPTHLIKTRGQQVTLRCSPKSGHDTVSWYQQALGQGPQFIFQYYEEEERQRGNFPDRFSGHQFPNYSSELNVNALLLGDSALYLCASSLWGLGSQPQHFGDGTRLSIL.

This chain links TRBV11-2 with TRBJ2-7, with 7 bases aligning to TRBD1. This CDR3 region has 16 residues. V gave up 4 bases and J gave up 2 bases; unmatched junction bases: 11. The germline V gene has CDR1 SGHAT and CDR2 FQNNGV. CDR3 residues: CASSSRAGQDPYEQYF. The CDR3 nucleotides are TGTGCCAGCAGCTCCCGTGCTGGACAGGATCCCTACGAGCAGTACTTC.

The V call is TRBV9, the J call TRBJ2-3, with TRBD2 matching over 7 bases. In germline, CDR1 is SGDLS, CDR2 YYNGEE. The CDR3 runs to 17 residues. V shed 3 bases and J 2 bases; nucleotides not matched to a gene: 12. CDR3 amino acids: CASSGGFRDYLTDTQYF. The CDR3 nucleotides read TGTGCCAGCAGCGGCGGGTTCCGGGACTACCTCACAGATACGCAGTATTTT.

This clone was seen just once. This chain uses TRBV10-1 with TRBJ2-1, with D possibly matching TRBD1 (6 bases). The CDR3 extends over 18 amino acids. CDR1 is WNHNN, CDR2 SYGVQD, per germline (reference sequence). Trimming took off 0 bases at V and 0 bases at J, with 15 bases between the two ends. CDR3 bases: TGCGCCAGCAGTGAGTCGAAGCTAGGGGGAGCCTCCTACAATGAGCAGTTCTTC. It translates to CASSESKLGGASYNEQFF.